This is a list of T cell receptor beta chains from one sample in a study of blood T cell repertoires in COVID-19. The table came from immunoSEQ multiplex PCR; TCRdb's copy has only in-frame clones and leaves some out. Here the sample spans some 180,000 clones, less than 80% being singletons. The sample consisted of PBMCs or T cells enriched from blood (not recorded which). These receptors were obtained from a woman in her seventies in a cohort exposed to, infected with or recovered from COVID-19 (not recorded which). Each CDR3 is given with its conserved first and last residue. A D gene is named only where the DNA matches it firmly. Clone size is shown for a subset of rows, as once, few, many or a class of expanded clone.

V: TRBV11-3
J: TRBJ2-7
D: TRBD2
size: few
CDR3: CASSALFPGRWEEQYF
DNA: TGTGCCAGCAGCGCCCTTTTTCCCGGGAGGTGGGAAGAGCAGTACTTC

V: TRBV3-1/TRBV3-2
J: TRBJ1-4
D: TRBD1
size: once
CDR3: CASSRSGQGGNEKLFF
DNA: TGTGCCAGCAGCCGTTCGGGACAGGGGGGAAACGAAAAACTGTTTTTT

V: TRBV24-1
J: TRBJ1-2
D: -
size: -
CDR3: CATSDEGGYTF
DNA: TGTGCCACCAGTGATGAGGGAGGCTACACCTTC

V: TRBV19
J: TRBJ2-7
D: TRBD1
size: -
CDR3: CASSIPGQGGEQYF
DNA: TGTGCCAGTAGTATCCCCGGACAGGGCGGCGAGCAGTACTTC

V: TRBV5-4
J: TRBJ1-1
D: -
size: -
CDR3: CASSSGGMNTEAFF
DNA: TGTGCCAGCAGCTCGGGCGGGATGAACACTGAAGCTTTCTTT

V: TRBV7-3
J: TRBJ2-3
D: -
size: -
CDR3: CASSFQGKDTQYF
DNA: TGTGCCAGCAGCTTTCAGGGGAAAGATACGCAGTATTTT

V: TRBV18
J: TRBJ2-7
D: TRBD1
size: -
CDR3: CASSPGTGTLGEQYF
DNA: TGTGCCAGCTCACCAGGGACAGGAACCTTGGGCGAGCAGTACTTC

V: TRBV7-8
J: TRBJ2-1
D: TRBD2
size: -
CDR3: CASSPGTSGMGRNEQFF
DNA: TGTGCCAGCAGCCCCGGGACTAGCGGGATGGGCCGCAATGAGCAGTTCTTC

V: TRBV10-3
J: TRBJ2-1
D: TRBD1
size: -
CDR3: CAISDARGQGASTEQFF
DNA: TGTGCCATCAGTGATGCTCGGGGACAGGGGGCTTCCACTGAGCAGTTCTTC

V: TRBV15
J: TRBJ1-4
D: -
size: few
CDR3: CATSRVGRGEKLFF
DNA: TGTGCCACCAGCAGAGTGGGTCGGGGGGAAAAACTGTTTTTT

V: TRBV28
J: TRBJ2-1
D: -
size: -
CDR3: CASRRVQPYNEQFF
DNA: TGTGCCAGCCGCAGGGTACAGCCTTACAATGAGCAGTTCTTC

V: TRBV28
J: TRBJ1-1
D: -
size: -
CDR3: CASSLTVTEAFF
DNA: TGTGCCAGCAGTTTAACAGTAACTGAAGCTTTCTTT

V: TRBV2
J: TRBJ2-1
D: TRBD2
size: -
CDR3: CASGGLEGDKCFF
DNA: TGTGCCAGCGGGGGACTAGAGGGGGATAAGTGTTTCTTC

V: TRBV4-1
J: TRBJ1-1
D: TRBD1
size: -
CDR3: CASSQYWTGKNTEAFF
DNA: TGCGCCAGCAGCCAATACTGGACAGGGAAGAACACTGAAGCTTTCTTT

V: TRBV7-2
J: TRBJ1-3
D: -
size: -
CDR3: CASSLGPVGSGNTIYF
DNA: TGTGCCAGCAGCTTAGGTCCAGTTGGCTCTGGAAACACCATATATTTT

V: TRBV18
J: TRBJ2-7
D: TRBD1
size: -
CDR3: CASSPAGTGRHEQYF
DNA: TGTGCCAGCTCACCAGCCGGGACAGGGAGGCACGAGCAGTACTTC

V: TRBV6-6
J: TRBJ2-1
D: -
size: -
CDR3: CASSYSSGSYNEQFF
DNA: TGTGCCAGCAGTTACTCTAGCGGAAGCTACAATGAGCAGTTCTTC

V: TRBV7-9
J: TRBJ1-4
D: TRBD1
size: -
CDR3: CASSIRGASEKLFF
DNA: TGTGCCAGCAGTATCAGGGGGGCCAGTGAAAAACTGTTTTTT

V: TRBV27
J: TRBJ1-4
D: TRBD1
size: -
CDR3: CASSTLIGIGDRGILYEKLFF
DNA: TGTGCCAGCAGTACCCTAATAGGAATAGGGGACAGGGGAATTTTGTATGAAAAACTGTTTTTT

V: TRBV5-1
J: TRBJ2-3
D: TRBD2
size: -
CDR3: CASSTGTSGLTDTQYF
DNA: TGCGCCAGCAGCACCGGGACTAGCGGCCTCACAGATACGCAGTATTTT

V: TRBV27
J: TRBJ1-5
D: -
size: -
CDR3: CTSSFAGADQPQHF
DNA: TGTACCAGCAGTTTTGCGGGGGCGGACCAGCCCCAGCATTTT

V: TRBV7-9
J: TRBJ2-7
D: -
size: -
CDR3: CASSLSSAYEQYF
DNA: TGTGCCAGCAGCTTATCGTCCGCCTACGAGCAGTACTTC

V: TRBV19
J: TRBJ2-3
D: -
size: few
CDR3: CASRATGTDTQYF
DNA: TGTGCCAGTAGGGCTACAGGGACAGATACGCAGTATTTT

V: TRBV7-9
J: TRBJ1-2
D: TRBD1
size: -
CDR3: CAIGQGAEGYTF
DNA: TGTGCCATCGGACAGGGGGCTGAGGGCTACACCTTC

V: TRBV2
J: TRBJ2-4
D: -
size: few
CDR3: CASSGGLAKNIQYF
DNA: TGTGCCAGCAGTGGGGGCTTAGCCAAAAACATTCAGTACTTC